The T cell receptor beta chain described here comes from a study of shared clonotypes between healthy human individuals. Study observations and caveats: A generally larger estimated richness was seen in naive subsets than in memory subsets. A reduction in generation probabilities was seen for non-shared clonotypes relative to those shared by all four donors.

Trimming shortened V by 6 bases and J by 1 base, and 9 bases separated the two germline ends. Germline V gene lookup returns CDR1 SGHTA and CDR2 FQGNSA. The CDR3 spans 13 residues. Healthy and HIV-negative, the adult donors had no recent acute infections or vaccinations. Deep level was the assay's run setting. Here immunoSEQ multiplex PCR was the method, and the copy in TCRdb shows in-frame clones only, minus some. This sample has 2,500,000 or so clones, with around 93% found just once. With respect to this clone: Its target is unknown.

The clonotype comes from a man between 18 and 29 years old in good health. Some clones in this sample may be carry-over from other donors' samples. Sequencing was done on a sample of naive CD4+ T cells from PBMCs. The subset is: CD45RA+ positively selected. This chain links TRBV7-2 with TRBJ2-5; D not resolved. The CDR3 DNA sequence: TGTGCCAGCAGTCCCGGGCCCCAAGAGACCCAGTACTTC. This sequence encodes CASSPGPQETQYF.